The rows below give T cell receptor beta chains drawn from one sample of a study of blood T cell repertoires in COVID-19. Measured with immunoSEQ multiplex PCR; TCRdb has only the in-frame clones, and not every one. This sample yields 150,000 to 200,000 clones, of which 60% to 85% are seen a single time; roughly 2.8% belongs to the top ten. The source material was peripheral blood. The receptors here all came from a man in his 70s with acute or convalescent COVID-19. The CDR3 runs from the conserved cysteine through the conserved F or W. Fields, in order: V gene, clone size, J gene, CDR3 length, D gene, CDR3 protein, CDR3 DNA. The D gene is left open where the match is weak. Only some rows state a clone size, as once, few, many or a class for expanded clones.

TRBV18	once	TRBJ1-3	14	-	CASSPSGTGNTIYF	TGTGCCAGCTCACCATCGGGGACTGGAAACACCATATATTTT
TRBV7-9	-	TRBJ2-5	15	-	CASSLARQILETQYF	TGTGCCAGCAGCTTAGCGCGACAGATACTGGAGACCCAGTACTTC
TRBV11-3	once	TRBJ2-5	13	-	CASSLSVRETQYF	TGTGCCAGCAGCCTCAGCGTACGAGAGACCCAGTACTTC
TRBV27	-	TRBJ1-1	14	-	CASSLSIEVTEAFF	TGTGCCAGCAGTTTATCGATTGAGGTCACTGAAGCTTTCTTT
TRBV5-4	-	TRBJ1-2	15	-	CASTQRVGMNYGYTF	TGTGCCAGCACCCAGCGGGTTGGGATGAACTATGGCTACACCTTC
TRBV6-6	-	TRBJ1-1	17	TRBD1	CASSPQTTGAGNTEAFF	TGTGCCAGCAGTCCCCAAACGACAGGGGCGGGAAACACTGAAGCTTTCTTT
TRBV28	-	TRBJ2-3	15	TRBD2	CASLAGGPPADTQYF	TGTGCCAGCCTGGCGGGAGGGCCGCCCGCAGATACGCAGTATTTT
TRBV6-5	-	TRBJ1-2	15	TRBD1	CASSLHGTANYGYTF	TGTGCCAGCAGCCTGCACGGGACAGCTAACTATGGCTACACCTTC
TRBV6-1	few	TRBJ1-3	14	-	CASSEANSGNTIYF	TGTGCCAGCAGTGAAGCCAACTCTGGAAACACCATATATTTT
TRBV27	few	TRBJ2-1	15	TRBD2	CASSPGTSSYNEQFF	TGTGCCAGCAGTCCGGGGACTAGCTCCTACAATGAGCAGTTCTTC
TRBV4-2	-	TRBJ1-2	12	-	CASSQGTSGYTF	TGTGCCAGCAGCCAAGGAACGAGTGGCTACACCTTC
TRBV19	-	TRBJ2-7	14	TRBD2	CASRGLAGGYEQYF	TGTGCCAGCCGCGGGCTAGCGGGGGGCTACGAGCAGTACTTC
TRBV6-5	-	TRBJ1-2	15	-	CASSYFGGEFYGYTF	TGTGCCAGCAGTTACTTCGGGGGAGAATTCTATGGCTACACCTTC
TRBV29-1	once	TRBJ2-3	14	TRBD2	CSVEGLAATDTQYF	TGCAGCGTTGAAGGACTAGCGGCGACAGATACGCAGTATTTT
TRBV14	-	TRBJ2-7	16	TRBD1	CASSPYEGARSYEQYF	TGTGCCAGCAGCCCGTACGAGGGGGCCCGCTCCTACGAGCAGTACTTC
TRBV13	-	TRBJ2-3	15	-	CASSLTLAFSDTQYF	TGTGCCAGCAGCTTAACGCTAGCGTTTTCAGATACGCAGTATTTT
TRBV6-5	-	TRBJ2-7	15	-	CASSPYSGKSYEQYF	TGTGCCAGCAGTCCCTATAGCGGAAAGTCCTACGAGCAGTACTTC
TRBV7-8	-	TRBJ2-3	15	TRBD2	CASSAGLAGGYTQYF	TGTGCCAGCAGCGCGGGACTAGCGGGGGGCTATACGCAGTATTTT